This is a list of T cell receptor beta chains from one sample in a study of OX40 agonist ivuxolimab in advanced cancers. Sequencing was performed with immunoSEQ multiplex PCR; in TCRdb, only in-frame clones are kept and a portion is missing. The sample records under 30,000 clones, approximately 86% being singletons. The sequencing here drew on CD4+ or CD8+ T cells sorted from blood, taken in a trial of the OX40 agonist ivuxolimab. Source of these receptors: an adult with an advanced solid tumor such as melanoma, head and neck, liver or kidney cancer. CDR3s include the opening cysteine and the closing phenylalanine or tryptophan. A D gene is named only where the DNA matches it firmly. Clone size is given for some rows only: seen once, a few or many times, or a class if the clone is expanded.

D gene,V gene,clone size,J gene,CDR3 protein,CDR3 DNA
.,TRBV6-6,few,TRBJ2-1,CASSYSRGSSYNEQFF,TGTGCCAGCAGTTACTCGAGGGGGAGCTCCTACAATGAGCAGTTCTTC
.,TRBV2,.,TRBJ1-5,CASSGQKMGLNQPQHF,TGTGCCAGCAGTGGTCAGAAAATGGGACTCAATCAGCCCCAGCATTTT
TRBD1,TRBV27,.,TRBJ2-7,CASSQTHTGQGAAKNEQYF,TGTGCCAGCAGCCAAACCCACACCGGACAGGGGGCCGCGAAGAACGAGCAGTACTTC
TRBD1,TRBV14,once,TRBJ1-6,CASSQGQGRSPLHF,TGTGCCAGCAGCCAAGGACAGGGACGTTCACCCCTCCACTTT
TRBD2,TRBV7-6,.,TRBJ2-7,CASSLKTSGGDEQYF,TGTGCCAGCAGCTTAAAGACTAGCGGGGGGGACGAGCAGTACTTC
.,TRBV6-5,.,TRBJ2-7,CASSPNGNEQYF,TGTGCCAGCAGCCCCAACGGAAACGAGCAGTACTTC
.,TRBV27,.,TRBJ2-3,CASSPPGFRTDTQYF,TGTGCCAGCAGTCCACCCGGGTTCCGCACAGATACGCAGTATTTT
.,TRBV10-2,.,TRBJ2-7,CASSESVWGTNYEQYF,TGCGCCAGCAGTGAGTCGGTGTGGGGGACCAACTACGAGCAGTACTTC
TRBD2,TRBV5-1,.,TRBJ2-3,CASSHQSGGRTDTQYF,TGCGCCAGCAGCCACCAGAGCGGGGGGAGGACAGATACGCAGTATTTT
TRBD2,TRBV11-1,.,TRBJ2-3,CASSLSHSTGTSEQDTQYF,TGTGCCAGCAGCTTATCCCACTCGACCGGGACTAGCGAACAGGATACGCAGTATTTT
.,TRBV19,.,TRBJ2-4,CASSIDLERDIQYF,TGTGCCAGTAGTATAGATCTGGAAAGGGACATTCAGTACTTC
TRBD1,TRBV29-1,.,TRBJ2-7,CSAGTGVEQYF,TGCAGCGCCGGGACAGGGGTCGAGCAGTACTTC
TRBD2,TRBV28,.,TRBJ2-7,CASSEVGLAGRSSYEQYF,TGTGCCAGCAGTGAGGTGGGACTAGCGGGGAGGAGCTCCTACGAGCAGTACTTC
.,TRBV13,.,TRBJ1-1,CASSWGGTEAFF,TGTGCCAGCAGCTGGGGGGGCACTGAAGCTTTCTTT
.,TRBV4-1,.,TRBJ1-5,CASSQAPWDARGPQHF,TGCGCCAGCAGCCAAGCCCCCTGGGACGCCCGAGGGCCCCAGCATTTT
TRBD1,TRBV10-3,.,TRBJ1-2,CAISEPTGGDWYGYTF,TGTGCCATCAGTGAGCCAACAGGGGGCGATTGGTATGGCTACACCTTC
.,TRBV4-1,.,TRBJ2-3,CASSQTGGTDTQYF,TGCGCCAGCAGCCAAACTGGTGGGACAGATACGCAGTATTTT
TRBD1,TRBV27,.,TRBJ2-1,CASSLGTGGNEQFF,TGTGCCAGCAGTCTGGGGACAGGGGGCAATGAGCAGTTCTTC
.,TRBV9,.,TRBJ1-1,CASSPYSTEAFF,TGTGCCAGCAGCCCATACTCCACTGAAGCTTTCTTT
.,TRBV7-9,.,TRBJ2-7,CASSLAAARAYEQYF,TGTGCCAGCAGCTTAGCGGCCGCCCGGGCCTACGAGCAGTACTTC
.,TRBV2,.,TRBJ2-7,CATLALVSYEQYF,TGTGCCACCCTGGCACTGGTCTCCTACGAGCAGTACTTC
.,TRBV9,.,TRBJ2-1,CASSVEAGAYNEQFF,TGTGCCAGCAGCGTAGAGGCGGGGGCTTACAATGAGCAGTTCTTC
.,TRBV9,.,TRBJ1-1,CASGGEGRQAFF,TGTGCCAGCGGAGGGGAGGGGCGACAGGCTTTCTTT
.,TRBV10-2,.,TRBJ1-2,CAVNREDGYTF,TGCGCCGTAAACAGGGAGGACGGCTACACCTTC
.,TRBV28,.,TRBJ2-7,CASTEGGYEQYF,TGTGCCAGCACCGAAGGGGGCTACGAGCAGTACTTC
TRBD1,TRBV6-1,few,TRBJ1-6,CASSEAGTESSYNSPLHF,TGTGCCAGCAGTGAAGCAGGGACAGAGAGCTCCTATAATTCACCCCTCCACTTT
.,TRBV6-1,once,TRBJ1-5,CASWLGSLSNQPQHF,TGTGCCAGCTGGCTTGGGTCCCTTAGCAATCAGCCCCAGCATTTT
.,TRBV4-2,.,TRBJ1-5,CASSPGDQPQHF,TGTGCCAGCAGCCCAGGGGATCAGCCCCAGCATTTT
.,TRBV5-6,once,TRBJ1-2,CASSGQGDYGYTF,TGTGCCAGCAGCGGCCAGGGAGACTATGGCTACACCTTC
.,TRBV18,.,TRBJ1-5,CASSPPSASNQPQHF,TGTGCCAGCTCACCACCGTCCGCCAGCAATCAGCCCCAGCATTTT
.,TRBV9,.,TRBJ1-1,CASSVARTGTHGDFF,TGTGCCAGCAGCGTAGCTCGTACAGGCACCCATGGTGATTTCTTT
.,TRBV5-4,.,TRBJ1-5,CASSLEGGNQPQHF,TGTGCCAGCAGCTTGGAAGGAGGGAACCAGCCCCAGCATTTT
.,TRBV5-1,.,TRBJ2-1,CASSLRPNEQFF,TGCGCCAGCAGCTTGAGACCGAATGAGCAGTTCTTC
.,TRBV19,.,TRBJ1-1,CASSLWDTEAFF,TGTGCCAGTAGTCTTTGGGACACTGAAGCTTTCTTT
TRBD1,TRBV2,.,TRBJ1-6,CATRPGTGFTYNSPLHF,TGTGCCACCCGTCCCGGGACAGGGTTCACCTATAATTCACCCCTCCACTTT